This TCR beta chain was recorded in a study of blood T cell repertoires in COVID-19. About the research overall: COVID-19 samples collected from the United States, Italy and Spain covered acute and convalescent phases.

There are a few counts of this clone. Germline CDR1 reads ENHRY; CDR2 reads SYGVKD. With 4 bases clipped from V and 1 base from J, the junction kept 6 bases outside the gene matches. The CDR3 is 15 residues long. In the study's own analysis: Reference gene primer amplification gave estimated nucleated cell counts. Produced via immunoSEQ multiplex PCR; TCRdb's table is partial and in-frame only. V and J calls and clone size come straight from that table; D and trimming were deduced from the DNA. The table lists 200,000 to 300,000 clones, about 88% of them singletons. The clonotype comes from a woman aged 60-70 years with COVID-19, enrolled during active disease. The chain links TRBV10-3 to TRBJ2-7, with 8 bases matching TRBD1. Sequenced input: peripheral blood. The CDR3 nucleotides are TGTGCCATCAGTGTCGCAACAGGGGGTTCCTACGAGCAGTACTTC. As protein: CAISVATGGSYEQYF.